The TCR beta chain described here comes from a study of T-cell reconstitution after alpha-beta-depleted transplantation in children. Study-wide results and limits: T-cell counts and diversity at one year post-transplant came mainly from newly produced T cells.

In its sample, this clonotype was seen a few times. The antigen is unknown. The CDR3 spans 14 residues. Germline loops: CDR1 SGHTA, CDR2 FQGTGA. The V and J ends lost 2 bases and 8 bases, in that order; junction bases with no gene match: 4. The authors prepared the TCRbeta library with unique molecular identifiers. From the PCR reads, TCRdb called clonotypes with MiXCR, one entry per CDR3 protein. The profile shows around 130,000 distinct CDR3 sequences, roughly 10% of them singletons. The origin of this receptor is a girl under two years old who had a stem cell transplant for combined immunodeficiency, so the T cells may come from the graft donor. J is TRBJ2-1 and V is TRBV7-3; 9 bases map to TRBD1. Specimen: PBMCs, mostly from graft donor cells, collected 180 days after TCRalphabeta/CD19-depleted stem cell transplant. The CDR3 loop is CASSLGGQGYEQFF. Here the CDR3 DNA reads TGTGCCAGCAGCTTAGGGGGACAGGGCTATGAGCAGTTCTTC.